This T cell receptor (beta chain) was identified in a study of T cells in Graves' hyperthyroidism and ophthalmopathy. Among ophthalmopathy patients, the Clinical Activity Score reached at least 3, the NOSPECS grade reached at least 4, and duration remained under 3 months. Patients with uncontrolled infections, other autoimmune diseases, pregnancy or lactation were excluded. PBMCs were obtained from about 9 ml fresh peripheral blood. On this clonotype: A much larger clonotype is one base distant, so this may be a read error.

The source material, RNA transcripts, was used to amplify TCR beta CDR3 regions. TCR CDR3 underwent first-round RT-PCR with the HTBI primer set. Each CDR3 protein gets one entry after TCRdb re-called the multiplex PCR reads with MiXCR. This table holds about 480,000 distinct CDR3 sequences, approximately 25% found once. This CDR3 contains 14 residues. Germline V gives CDR1 KGHSH, CDR2 LQKENI. The sequence derives from a woman aged 25 to 39 with Graves' ophthalmopathy. The sequenced sample consisted of blood. The chain carries TRBV18 and TRBJ1-1; D perhaps matches TRBD1 (6 bases). In DNA, the CDR3 is TGTGCCGGCTCTCGACAGGAGATGAGCACTGAAGCTTGCTTT. Amino acids: CAGSRQEMSTEACF.